The rows below give T cell receptor beta chains drawn from one sample of a study of cytomegalovirus exposure and HLA in healthy donors. Only in-frame clones appear in the TCRdb table, and some are missing; sequencing was by immunoSEQ multiplex PCR. Found here are roughly 250,000 clones, about 86% of them singletons; the top ten hold around 1.2%. Sequenced sample: PBMCs. Source of these receptors: a woman aged 25 to 45 in good health and CMV-seropositive. CDR3s include the opening cysteine and the closing phenylalanine or tryptophan. Each record gives: clone size, D gene, V gene, J gene, CDR3 protein, CDR3 DNA. A D gene is named only where the DNA matches it firmly. Clone sizes are given selectively: once, few, many, or a class where the clone is expanded.

clone size: few; D gene: .; V gene: TRBV30; J gene: TRBJ1-1; CDR3 protein: CAWRATVEAFF; CDR3 DNA: TGTGCCTGGAGGGCGACAGTTGAAGCTTTCTTT
clone size: .; D gene: .; V gene: TRBV28; J gene: TRBJ2-1; CDR3 protein: CASSLSSGYNEQFF; CDR3 DNA: TGTGCCAGCAGTTTATCGAGCGGATACAATGAGCAGTTCTTC
clone size: .; D gene: .; V gene: TRBV7-2; J gene: TRBJ2-7; CDR3 protein: CASSSRGPSYEQYF; CDR3 DNA: TGTGCCAGCAGCTCAAGGGGTCCCTCCTACGAGCAGTACTTC
clone size: .; D gene: .; V gene: TRBV11-2; J gene: TRBJ2-3; CDR3 protein: CASSSGSGSTQYF; CDR3 DNA: TGTGCCAGCAGCTCAGGTTCGGGGTCTACGCAGTATTTT
clone size: .; D gene: TRBD1; V gene: TRBV29-1; J gene: TRBJ1-1; CDR3 protein: CSTRTGDGRDTEAFF; CDR3 DNA: TGCAGCACCAGGACAGGGGACGGTCGGGACACTGAAGCTTTCTTT
clone size: .; D gene: .; V gene: TRBV7-8; J gene: TRBJ1-5; CDR3 protein: CASSLVQNQPQHF; CDR3 DNA: TGTGCCAGCAGCTTAGTGCAGAATCAGCCCCAGCATTTT
clone size: .; D gene: .; V gene: TRBV13; J gene: TRBJ2-7; CDR3 protein: CASSPGAPAYEQYF; CDR3 DNA: TGTGCCAGCAGCCCAGGGGCCCCAGCCTACGAGCAGTACTTC
clone size: .; D gene: TRBD1; V gene: TRBV15; J gene: TRBJ2-5; CDR3 protein: CATNPGQGALETQYF; CDR3 DNA: TGTGCCACCAACCCGGGACAGGGGGCTCTTGAGACCCAGTACTTC
clone size: .; D gene: TRBD1; V gene: TRBV7-9; J gene: TRBJ2-1; CDR3 protein: CASSLEPRGQSIYNEQFF; CDR3 DNA: TGTGCCAGCAGCTTAGAACCTAGGGGACAGAGCATCTACAATGAGCAGTTCTTC
clone size: few; D gene: TRBD2; V gene: TRBV4-2; J gene: TRBJ2-1; CDR3 protein: CASSQVPGTSGRVAEQFF; CDR3 DNA: TGTGCCAGCAGCCAGGTCCCCGGGACTAGCGGGAGAGTAGCTGAGCAGTTCTTC
clone size: few; D gene: TRBD1; V gene: TRBV19; J gene: TRBJ1-4; CDR3 protein: CARDRGVRKLFF; CDR3 DNA: TGTGCCCGGGACAGGGGAGTCAGAAAACTGTTTTTT
clone size: .; D gene: TRBD2; V gene: TRBV10-2; J gene: TRBJ2-1; CDR3 protein: CASRELAGAGYEQFF; CDR3 DNA: TGCGCCAGCAGGGAACTAGCGGGAGCCGGGTATGAGCAGTTCTTC
clone size: few; D gene: TRBD1; V gene: TRBV7-3; J gene: TRBJ2-7; CDR3 protein: CASSLTSGTGIYEQYF; CDR3 DNA: TGTGCCAGCAGCTTAACGTCGGGGACAGGTATCTACGAGCAGTACTTC
clone size: .; D gene: TRBD1; V gene: TRBV7-9; J gene: TRBJ2-7; CDR3 protein: CASSSPRDRDEQYF; CDR3 DNA: TGTGCCAGCAGCTCCCCCCGGGACAGGGACGAGCAGTACTTC
clone size: .; D gene: TRBD1; V gene: TRBV7-9; J gene: TRBJ1-2; CDR3 protein: CASSWTGTAVNYGYTF; CDR3 DNA: TGTGCCAGCAGCTGGACCGGGACAGCGGTTAACTATGGCTACACCTTC
clone size: once; D gene: .; V gene: TRBV7-6; J gene: TRBJ2-2; CDR3 protein: CASSPTSPGELFF; CDR3 DNA: TGTGCCAGCAGCCCAACTAGTCCCGGGGAGCTGTTTTTT
clone size: .; D gene: .; V gene: TRBV2; J gene: TRBJ2-5; CDR3 protein: CASSASGQTQYF; CDR3 DNA: TGTGCCAGCAGCGCTTCGGGTCAGACCCAGTACTTC
clone size: .; D gene: .; V gene: TRBV19; J gene: TRBJ2-7; CDR3 protein: CASSNAGGRLSYEQYF; CDR3 DNA: TGTGCCAGTAGTAATGCAGGGGGGCGGCTCTCCTACGAGCAGTACTTC
clone size: .; D gene: TRBD2; V gene: TRBV18; J gene: TRBJ2-2; CDR3 protein: CASSGLAGTGELFF; CDR3 DNA: TGTGCCAGCTCAGGACTAGCGGGAACCGGGGAGCTGTTTTTT
clone size: few; D gene: .; V gene: TRBV1; J gene: TRBJ1-2; CDR3 protein: CTSVTDNYGYTF; CDR3 DNA: TGCACCAGCGTTACAGATAACTATGGCTACACCTTC
clone size: few; D gene: .; V gene: TRBV18; J gene: TRBJ1-1; CDR3 protein: CASSGIEAFF; CDR3 DNA: TGTGCCAGCTCCGGGATTGAAGCTTTCTTT
clone size: .; D gene: TRBD1; V gene: TRBV25-1; J gene: TRBJ2-7; CDR3 protein: CASSDGQGAMSYEQYF; CDR3 DNA: TGTGCCAGCAGTGATGGACAGGGGGCGATGTCCTACGAGCAGTACTTC
clone size: .; D gene: TRBD1; V gene: TRBV2; J gene: TRBJ1-1; CDR3 protein: CASSVLWIDLDRGGTEAFF; CDR3 DNA: TGTGCCAGCAGTGTCCTCTGGATAGATCTGGACAGGGGAGGTACTGAAGCTTTCTTT
clone size: few; D gene: .; V gene: TRBV5-1; J gene: TRBJ2-5; CDR3 protein: CASSLQETQYF; CDR3 DNA: TGCGCCAGCAGCCTTCAAGAGACCCAGTACTTC
clone size: .; D gene: .; V gene: TRBV27; J gene: TRBJ1-1; CDR3 protein: CASSFRVGNTEAFF; CDR3 DNA: TGTGCCAGCAGTTTCAGGGTGGGGAACACTGAAGCTTTCTTT
clone size: .; D gene: .; V gene: TRBV2; J gene: TRBJ2-7; CDR3 protein: CASEFQLVAYEQYF; CDR3 DNA: TGTGCCAGTGAATTTCAACTAGTCGCCTACGAGCAGTACTTC
clone size: .; D gene: .; V gene: TRBV28; J gene: TRBJ2-1; CDR3 protein: CASNTGSGSSFF; CDR3 DNA: TGTGCCAGCAACACCGGATCAGGTTCCTCTTTCTTC
clone size: few; D gene: .; V gene: TRBV2; J gene: TRBJ2-5; CDR3 protein: CASGGETQYF; CDR3 DNA: TGTGCCAGCGGGGGGGAGACCCAGTACTTC
clone size: .; D gene: .; V gene: TRBV28; J gene: TRBJ2-1; CDR3 protein: CASSSGGNSYNEQFF; CDR3 DNA: TGTGCCAGCAGTTCCGGCGGGAATAGCTACAATGAGCAGTTCTTC
clone size: .; D gene: .; V gene: TRBV29-1; J gene: TRBJ2-4; CDR3 protein: CSVHLGAIQYF; CDR3 DNA: TGCAGCGTTCACTTAGGGGCTATTCAGTACTTC
clone size: once; D gene: TRBD1; V gene: TRBV5-1; J gene: TRBJ1-2; CDR3 protein: CASSLSPGQDNYGYTF; CDR3 DNA: TGCGCCAGCAGCTTGTCTCCAGGACAGGATAACTATGGCTACACCTTC
clone size: .; D gene: TRBD1; V gene: TRBV18; J gene: TRBJ2-7; CDR3 protein: CASSPLAGQERSYEQYF; CDR3 DNA: TGTGCCAGCTCACCACTGGCGGGACAGGAGAGATCCTACGAGCAGTACTTC
clone size: few; D gene: .; V gene: TRBV7-9; J gene: TRBJ1-1; CDR3 protein: CASSLSQFEAFF; CDR3 DNA: TGTGCCAGCAGCTTATCGCAGTTTGAAGCTTTCTTT
clone size: .; D gene: .; V gene: TRBV10-3; J gene: TRBJ2-5; CDR3 protein: CAISALDGNFETQYF; CDR3 DNA: TGTGCCATCAGTGCCCTGGACGGGAACTTCGAGACCCAGTACTTC
clone size: .; D gene: TRBD1; V gene: TRBV7-9; J gene: TRBJ1-5; CDR3 protein: CASSLATGVGNQPQHF; CDR3 DNA: TGTGCCAGCAGCTTGGCGACAGGGGTTGGCAATCAGCCCCAGCATTTT
clone size: .; D gene: TRBD1; V gene: TRBV6-8; J gene: TRBJ1-5; CDR3 protein: CASRILDRDRSQPQHF; CDR3 DNA: TGTGCCAGCAGAATACTGGACCGGGACAGGAGTCAGCCCCAGCATTTT
clone size: .; D gene: TRBD1; V gene: TRBV6-1; J gene: TRBJ1-5; CDR3 protein: CASSERTGGGNQPQHF; CDR3 DNA: TGTGCCAGCAGTGAAAGGACAGGGGGAGGCAATCAGCCCCAGCATTTT
clone size: .; D gene: .; V gene: TRBV27; J gene: TRBJ2-1; CDR3 protein: CASSSWESSYNEQFF; CDR3 DNA: TGTGCCAGCAGTTCGTGGGAGTCCTCCTACAATGAGCAGTTCTTC
clone size: .; D gene: .; V gene: TRBV28; J gene: TRBJ2-4; CDR3 protein: CASRAGGQQNIQYF; CDR3 DNA: TGTGCCAGCAGGGCCGGGGGACAGCAAAACATTCAGTACTTC
clone size: .; D gene: TRBD2; V gene: TRBV6-5; J gene: TRBJ2-5; CDR3 protein: CASTTSGGETQYF; CDR3 DNA: TGTGCCAGCACCACTTCGGGGGGGGAGACCCAGTACTTC
clone size: few; D gene: TRBD1; V gene: TRBV6-5; J gene: TRBJ1-1; CDR3 protein: CASSSLAGTATEAFF; CDR3 DNA: TGTGCCAGCTCGAGTTTAGCCGGGACAGCCACTGAAGCTTTCTTT
clone size: once; D gene: TRBD1; V gene: TRBV7-2; J gene: TRBJ2-7; CDR3 protein: CASSPDRAISYEQYF; CDR3 DNA: TGTGCCAGCAGCCCTGACAGGGCCATCTCCTACGAGCAGTACTTC
clone size: .; D gene: .; V gene: TRBV19; J gene: TRBJ2-7; CDR3 protein: CASSIAGSSYEQYF; CDR3 DNA: TGTGCCAGTAGTATAGCGGGGAGCTCCTACGAGCAGTACTTC
clone size: .; D gene: TRBD1; V gene: TRBV5-6; J gene: TRBJ2-3; CDR3 protein: CASSSPSGGDTQYF; CDR3 DNA: TGTGCCAGCAGCTCACCCTCAGGGGGCGATACGCAGTATTTT
clone size: .; D gene: .; V gene: TRBV19; J gene: TRBJ2-7; CDR3 protein: CASSINREQYF; CDR3 DNA: TGTGCCAGTAGTATTAATCGTGAGCAGTACTTC